The clone carrying this T cell receptor (beta chain) has more than one count but fewer than ten. The data were taken from a study of T-cell reconstitution after alpha-beta-depleted transplantation in children. Unique molecular identifiers were incorporated when the TCRbeta library was constructed. A single record per CDR3 protein comes from TCRdb applying MiXCR to the PCR reads. Among around 200,000 distinct CDR3 sequences listed, about 6.4% were seen once. The germline V gene has CDR1 SGHTA and CDR2 FQGNSA. There are 15 residues in the CDR3. V was clipped by 2 bases and J by 5 bases, with 12 bases between them.

The source material was PBMCs from the stem cell graft donor, sampled from the stem cell graft. V gene TRBV7-2 combines with J gene TRBJ2-2; the D is unclear. This receptor was taken from a human donor who donated a stem cell graft to a child with Wiskott-Aldrich syndrome. The CDR3 DNA sequence: TGTGCCAGCAGCTTATTAACCCCCGGGACCGGGGAGCTGTTTTTT. This translates into CASSLLTPGTGELFF. Full variable domain (outside the CDR3, taken from reference TRBV7-2 and TRBJ2-2): GAGVSQSPSNKVTEKGKDVELRCDPISGHTALYWYRQSLGQGLEFLIYFQGNSAPDKSGLPSDRFSAERTGGSVSTLTIQRTQQEDSAVYLCASSLLTPGTGELFFGEGSRLTVL.